The rows below give T cell receptor beta chains drawn from one sample of a study of post-analysis software for immune sequencing data. TCRdb re-called the PCR reads with MiXCR, one entry per CDR3 protein. The sample holds 820,000 or so distinct CDR3 sequences; 53% are singletons and the top ten take about 4.8%. Material for sequencing was blood. The receptors were sampled from a girl aged 5 to 17 with multiple sclerosis. Both conserved end residues are part of each CDR3. D genes are given only for firm matches. Size values are once, few and many counts, or a class for expanded clones, and some rows have none.

clone size	D gene	V gene	J gene	CDR3 protein	CDR3 DNA
NA	TRBD2	TRBV9	TRBJ2-1	CASSAGLAGGATYYNEQFF	TGTGCCAGCAGCGCGGGACTAGCGGGAGGGGCCACCTACTACAATGAGCAGTTCTTC
NA	NA	TRBV6-5	TRBJ1-2	CASSYSGEEWGGYTF	TGTGCCAGCAGTTACTCCGGGGAGGAATGGGGTGGCTACACCTTC
NA	TRBD2	TRBV7-2	TRBJ2-3	CASSWGAGEVRDTQYF	TGTGCCAGCAGCTGGGGAGCGGGGGAAGTGAGAGATACGCAGTATTTT
NA	TRBD2	TRBV20-1	TRBJ2-1	CSASRAGAYNEQFF	TGCAGTGCTAGCAGAGCGGGAGCGTACAATGAGCAGTTCTTC
NA	NA	TRBV29-1	TRBJ2-3	CSVAPENTDTQYF	TGCAGCGTTGCTCCGGAAAACACAGATACGCAGTATTTT
few	NA	TRBV12-3/TRBV12-4	TRBJ1-2	CASTGDYGYTF	TGTGCCAGCACGGGAGACTATGGCTACACCTTC
NA	TRBD1	TRBV5-1	TRBJ2-3	CASSEPGQITDTQYF	TGCGCCAGCAGCGAGCCGGGACAGATCACAGATACGCAGTATTTT
NA	NA	TRBV12-3/TRBV12-4	TRBJ1-6	CASSRDERSSPLHF	TGTGCCAGCAGTCGGGACGAGAGGAGTTCACCCCTCCACTTT
NA	TRBD1	TRBV9	TRBJ2-7	CASSVSDRMGYEQYF	TGTGCCAGCAGCGTATCGGACAGGATGGGTTACGAGCAGTACTTC
NA	NA	TRBV20-1	TRBJ2-3	CSAGTGQKWPDTQYF	TGCAGTGCTGGTACAGGGCAAAAGTGGCCAGATACGCAGTATTTT
NA	TRBD2	TRBV4-2	TRBJ2-7	CASSQEGASGKGGQYF	TGTGCCAGCAGCCAAGAGGGGGCTAGCGGGAAAGGTGGGCAGTACTTC
few	TRBD1	TRBV14	TRBJ1-2	CASSHGGQGVNYGYTF	TGTGCCAGCAGCCATGGCGGACAGGGTGTTAACTATGGCTACACCTTC
few	TRBD2	TRBV20-1	TRBJ2-1	CSATSGRAGNEQFF	TGCAGTGCTACTAGCGGGAGGGCGGGTAATGAGCAGTTCTTC
once	NA	TRBV29-1	TRBJ1-2	CSVEREGPNYGYTF	TGCAGCGTTGAACGGGAGGGACCTAACTATGGCTACACCTTC
NA	NA	TRBV20-1	TRBJ1-2	CSARVWDTEANYGYTF	TGCAGTGCTAGAGTATGGGACACCGAGGCTAACTATGGCTACACCTTC
few	NA	TRBV20-1	TRBJ2-3	CSAGSTGDTQYF	TGCAGTGCGGGCAGCACAGGAGATACGCAGTATTTT
NA	TRBD1	TRBV5-1	TRBJ1-1	CASSPPGTGFLNTEAFF	TGCGCCAGCAGCCCCCCCGGGACAGGGTTCCTGAACACTGAAGCTTTCTTT
few	TRBD1	TRBV20-1	TRBJ2-4	CSASGTGVTKNIQYF	TGCAGTGCTTCCGGGACAGGGGTCACCAAAAACATTCAGTACTTC
NA	NA	TRBV9	TRBJ2-5	CASSVKQQETQYF	TGTGCCAGCAGCGTGAAACAGCAAGAGACCCAGTACTTC
NA	TRBD2	TRBV3-1	TRBJ2-3	CASSQGVGGRGTDTQYF	TGTGCCAGCAGCCAAGGGGTAGGCGGGAGAGGGACAGATACGCAGTATTTT
NA	NA	TRBV30	TRBJ2-7	CAWTTQPGLIEQYF	TGTGCCTGGACGACTCAACCCGGACTGATCGAGCAGTACTTC
NA	TRBD1	TRBV4-2	TRBJ2-1	CASSQLPGQTNYEQFF	TGTGCCAGCAGCCAATTGCCGGGACAGACTAACTATGAGCAGTTCTTC